This TCR beta chain originates from a study of shared clonotypes between healthy human individuals. Study at large: Aged between 18 and 49, the donors were a couple of women and a few men. The study, taken as a whole, reports: Clonotypes that were shared across a few donors made up roughly 5.2% of naive CD4 clonotypes. The study's rarefaction showed incomplete sorted-subset sequencing despite large depth.

Clones were sequenced by immunoSEQ multiplex PCR, and TCRdb holds only the in-frame ones, with some missing. This repertoire shows 550,000 to 800,000 clones, 90% found once; its top ten account for 30% to 40%. Each of the donors was a healthy adult who was HIV-negative and had not had a recent acute infection or vaccination. Remarks on this clone: The antigen is unknown.

The CDR3 has 13 residues. Per the germline V gene, CDR1 is LGHNA and CDR2 is YNFKEQ. This chain connects TRBV4-2 to TRBJ2-7, with D uncertain. Material for sequencing was memory CD8+ T cells from PBMCs. Subset specified: CD45RO+ cells pooled with CCR7-negative TemRA cells. The sequence came from a man aged 18-30 years in good health. Some clones in this sample may be carry-over from other donors' samples. CDR3 bases: TGTGCAAGTAGTGGGCTAGGAGCCTACGAGCAGTACTTC. This encodes CASSGLGAYEQYF.